This T cell receptor (beta chain) comes out of a study of cytomegalovirus exposure and HLA in healthy donors. The ends lost 4 bases at V and 8 bases at J; junction bases unmatched: 7. Germline V gene sequence: CDR1 LNHDA, CDR2 SQIVND (reference sequence). The CDR3 is made up of 13 amino acids. The primer mix had 60 Vbeta and 13 Jbeta primers. Only in-frame clones appear in the TCRdb table, and some are missing; sequencing was by immunoSEQ multiplex PCR. The data show 80,000 to 130,000 clones, more than 60% seen once. The chain carries TRBV19 and TRBJ1-2, with 7 bases aligning to TRBD1. Sequencing used PBMCs. This sequence originates from a woman aged 18-29 years in good health and CMV-seropositive. The CDR3 loop reads CASSKQGIRGYTF. As DNA, the CDR3 is TGTGCCAGTAGTAAACAGGGGATTCGCGGCTACACCTTC. The whole variable domain, filled in from reference TRBV19 and TRBJ1-2, reads DGGITQSPKYLFRKEGQNVTLSCEQNLNHDAMYWYRQDPGQGLRLIYYSQIVNDFQKGDIAEGYSVSREKKESFPLTVTSAQKNPTAFYLCASSKQGIRGYTFGSGTRLTVV.